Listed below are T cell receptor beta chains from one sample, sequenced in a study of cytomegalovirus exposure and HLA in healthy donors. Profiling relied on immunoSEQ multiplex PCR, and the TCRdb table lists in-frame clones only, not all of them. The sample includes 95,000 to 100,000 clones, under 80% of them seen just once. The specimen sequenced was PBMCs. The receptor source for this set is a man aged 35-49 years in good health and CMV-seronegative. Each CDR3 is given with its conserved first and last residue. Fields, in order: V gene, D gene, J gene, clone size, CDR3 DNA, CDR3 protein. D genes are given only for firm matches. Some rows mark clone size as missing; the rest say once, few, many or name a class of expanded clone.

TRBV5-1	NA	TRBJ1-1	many	TGCGCCAGCAACCTCGCTGGCGGTTACACTGAAGCTTTCTTT	CASNLAGGYTEAFF
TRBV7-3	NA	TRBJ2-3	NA	TGTGCCAGCAGCTTAACGCGGGGCACAGATACGCAGTATTTT	CASSLTRGTDTQYF
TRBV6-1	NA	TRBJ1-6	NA	TGTGCCAGCAGTGCAAGTGGGGGGGGCGGGGCTGTGGCACCCCTCCACTTT	CASSASGGGGAVAPLHF
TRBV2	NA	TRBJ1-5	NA	TGTGCCAGCAGCGAGGGTAGCAATCAGCCCCAGCATTTT	CASSEGSNQPQHF
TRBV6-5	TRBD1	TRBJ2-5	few	TGTGCCAGCAAAGTTCGGACAGGGGGCAGGGAGACCCAGTACTTC	CASKVRTGGRETQYF
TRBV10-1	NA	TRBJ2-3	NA	TGCGCCAGCAGTGACCGAGCGAGAAGCACAGATACGCAGTATTTT	CASSDRARSTDTQYF
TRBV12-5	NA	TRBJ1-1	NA	TGTGCTAGTGGTTTGGTACTCGGCCGAGGCACTGAAGCTTTCTTT	CASGLVLGRGTEAFF
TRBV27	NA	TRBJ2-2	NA	TGTGCCAGCAGACCACCCAGGGGAGCGAACACCGGGGAGCTGTTTTTT	CASRPPRGANTGELFF
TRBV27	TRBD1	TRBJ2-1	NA	TGTGCCAGCAGTTCACCCGGACAGGCGCAGTTCTTC	CASSSPGQAQFF
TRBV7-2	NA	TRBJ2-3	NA	TGTGCCAGCAGCTTTTTGGTCAAGACGGGGGTGTCAGATACGCAGTATTTT	CASSFLVKTGVSDTQYF
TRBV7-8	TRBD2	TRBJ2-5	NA	TGTGCCAGCAGCTTAGAAGGCCTAGCGGGAGCTCGCCAAGAGACCCAGTACTTC	CASSLEGLAGARQETQYF
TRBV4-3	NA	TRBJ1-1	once	TGCGCCAGCAGTACGCAGGGAGGCGGGAACACTGAAGCTTTCTTT	CASSTQGGGNTEAFF
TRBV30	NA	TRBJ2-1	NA	TGTGCCTGGAGTGAAGACAGGATCTCCTACAATGAGCAGTTCTTC	CAWSEDRISYNEQFF
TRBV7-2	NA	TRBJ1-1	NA	TGTGCCAGCAGCCCCCGCGGGACGGTAAACACTGAAGCTTTCTTT	CASSPRGTVNTEAFF
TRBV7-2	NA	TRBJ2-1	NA	TGTGCCAGCAGCTTAAACTATGAGCAGTTCTTC	CASSLNYEQFF
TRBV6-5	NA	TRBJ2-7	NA	TGTGCCAGCACCCCGGACGGGACCTACGAGCAGTACTTC	CASTPDGTYEQYF
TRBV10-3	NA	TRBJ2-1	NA	TGTGCCATCAGTGAAAATACGGGCAATGAGCAGTTCTTC	CAISENTGNEQFF
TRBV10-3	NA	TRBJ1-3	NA	TGTGCCATCAGTGACAGGGGCTCTGGAAACACCATATATTTT	CAISDRGSGNTIYF
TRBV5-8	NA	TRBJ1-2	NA	TGTGCCAGCAGCTTGGTTCGGTCGGGGAATGGCTACACCTTC	CASSLVRSGNGYTF
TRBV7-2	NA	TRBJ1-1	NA	TGTGCCAGCAGCTTAGGATTCGGGTTCACTGAAGCTTTCTTT	CASSLGFGFTEAFF
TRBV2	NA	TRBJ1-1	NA	TGTGCCAGCAGTGTGAGCCAGAACACTGAAGCTTTCTTT	CASSVSQNTEAFF
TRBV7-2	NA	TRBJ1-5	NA	TGTGCCAGCAGCTTAGCCCATAGCAATCAGCCCCAGCATTTT	CASSLAHSNQPQHF
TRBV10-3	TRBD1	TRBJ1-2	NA	TGTGCCATCAGTGGGGGACAGGGAATAGGCTACACCTTC	CAISGGQGIGYTF
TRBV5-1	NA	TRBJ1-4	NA	TGCGCCAGCAGCTTGGCCCCGAATGAAAAACTGTTTTTT	CASSLAPNEKLFF
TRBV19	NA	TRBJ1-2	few	TGTGCCAGTAGTATACTGAGGGATAATGGCTACACCTTC	CASSILRDNGYTF
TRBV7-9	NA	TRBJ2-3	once	TGTGCCAGCAGCTTAGACGGAGCAGATACGCAGTATTTT	CASSLDGADTQYF
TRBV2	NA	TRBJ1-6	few	TGTGCCACAACAGGGACGGATTCACCCCTCCACTTT	CATTGTDSPLHF
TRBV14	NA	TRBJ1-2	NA	TGTGCCAGCAGCCAAGATGTGACAGCCTATGGCTACACCTTC	CASSQDVTAYGYTF
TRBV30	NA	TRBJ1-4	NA	TGTGCCTGGAGTCCCGACAGATCGGGGGTCGAAAAACTGTTTTTT	CAWSPDRSGVEKLFF
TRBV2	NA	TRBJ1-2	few	TGTGCCAGCAAAACGGGGGGGCAGGGATGGGGCTACACCTTC	CASKTGGQGWGYTF
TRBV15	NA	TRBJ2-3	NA	TGTGCCACCAGCAGTCCTACAGGTGGGGGGGGGCCGGCAGATACGCAGTATTTT	CATSSPTGGGGPADTQYF
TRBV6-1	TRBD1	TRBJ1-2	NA	TGTGCCAGCACGAACGGACAGGGTGGATTTGGCTACACCTTC	CASTNGQGGFGYTF
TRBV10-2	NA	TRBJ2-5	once	TGCGCCAGCAGAGCTCCAGGGGTGACCCCAGAGACCCAGTACTTC	CASRAPGVTPETQYF
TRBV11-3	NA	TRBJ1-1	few	TGTGCCAGCAGCGCCTGGACTTCTTTCTTT	CASSAWTSFF
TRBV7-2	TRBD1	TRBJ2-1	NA	TGTGCCAGCAGCTTATTAACGGGGGGGGACAGGGGGATACGTGAGCAGTTCTTC	CASSLLTGGDRGIREQFF
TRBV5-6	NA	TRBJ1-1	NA	TGTGCCAGCAGCTTGGCCGGTGTTTTGAACACTGAAGCTTTCTTT	CASSLAGVLNTEAFF
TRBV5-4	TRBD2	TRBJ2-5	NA	TGTGCCAGCAGGACTAGCGGGGGGGCGGCGGAGACCCAGTACTTC	CASRTSGGAAETQYF
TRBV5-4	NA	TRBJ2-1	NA	TGTGCCAGCAGCTTGGTATCCGGGTATGAGCAGTTCTTC	CASSLVSGYEQFF
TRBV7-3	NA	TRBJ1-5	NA	TGTGCCAGCAGCTTAACTCAGGATTCGCCCCAGCATTTT	CASSLTQDSPQHF
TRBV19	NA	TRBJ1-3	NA	TGTGCCAGTAGCAACAATCCCCTCTTGGGTACCCGTGCGGACACCATATATTTT	CASSNNPLLGTRADTIYF
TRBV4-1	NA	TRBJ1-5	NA	TGCGCCAGCAGCCAAGAAGGTTCAGGTGGGCAGGGGCAGCCCCAGCATTTT	CASSQEGSGGQGQPQHF
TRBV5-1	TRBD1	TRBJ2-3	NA	TGCGCCAGCAGCTGGACAGGGGAGGTGACAGATACGCAGTATTTT	CASSWTGEVTDTQYF
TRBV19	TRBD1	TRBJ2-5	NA	TGTGCCAGTAGTTCCGATAAGACAGGGGGCGCGAGGGAGACCCAGTACTTC	CASSSDKTGGARETQYF
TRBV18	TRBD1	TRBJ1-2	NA	TGTGCCAGCTCACTCCCGACAGGGGATGTCTATGGCTACACCTTC	CASSLPTGDVYGYTF
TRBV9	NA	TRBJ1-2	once	TGTGCCAGCAGCCCATCGGGATTGGTGGATGGCTACACCTTC	CASSPSGLVDGYTF
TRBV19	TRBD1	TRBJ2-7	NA	TGTGCCAGTATTGATGCGGGACAGGGAGGGGGCGGGAACGAGCAGTACTTC	CASIDAGQGGGGNEQYF
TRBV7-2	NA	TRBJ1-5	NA	TGTGCCAGCAGCACCCAGGGGAATCAGCCCCAGCATTTT	CASSTQGNQPQHF
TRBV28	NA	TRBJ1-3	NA	TGTGCCAGCAGTCCTGGACAGTTCTCTGGAAACACCATATATTTT	CASSPGQFSGNTIYF